What follows are 21 T cell receptor beta chains derived from one specimen sequenced in a study. Treg sorting used a CD4+CD25+CD127-/low gate. TCRdb reanalysed the 5' RACE reads using MiXCR and keeps one entry per CDR3 protein. The sample records about 43,000 distinct CDR3 sequences, 22% being singletons. Sequences were obtained from Tregs sorted from a lymph node. These receptors all come from a female donor with breast cancer.

This chain connects TRBV12-3 or TRBV12-4 to TRBJ1-1; no clear D gene. Trimming cost V 7 bases and J 1 base, with 10 bases left between them. The CDR3 length is 13 residues. The CDR3 sequence: CASTDPGNTEAFF. CDR3 DNA: TGTGCCAGCACTGACCCAGGGAACACTGAAGCTTTCTTT.

This clonotype showed up many times. The rearrangement links TRBV20-1 to TRBJ2-7; TRBD2 aligns across 8 bases. J lost 6 bases, V lost 3 bases, and 10 bases had no gene match. The V gene's germline CDR1 is DFQATT and CDR2 SNEGSKA (reference sequence). The CDR3 loop spans 14 amino acids. CDR3 nucleotide sequence: TGCAGTGCTAGTCCCCGCGGGAGGTTACCCGAGCAGTACTTC. The encoded protein is CSASPRGRLPEQYF.

The chain recombines TRBV27 with TRBJ2-2; 9 positions agree with TRBD1. Germline V gene data show CDR1 as MNHEY and CDR2 as SMNVEV (reference sequence). V lost 5 bases to trimming and J lost 4 bases; unmatched junction nucleotides: 5. This CDR3 is 15 amino acids long. CDR3 DNA sequence: TGTGCCAGCAGTAAAACAGGGGGCGGCACCGGGGAGCTGTTTTTT. Amino acids: CASSKTGGGTGELFF.

This clonotype was seen ten or more times. This chain links TRBV6-5 with TRBJ2-3; 8 bases fit TRBD2. Germline-derived CDR1 and CDR2 are MNHEY and SVGAGI. The V segment lost 5 bases and the J segment 3 bases; nucleotides outside the gene matches: 13. This CDR3 region has 17 residues. CDR3 protein: CASSRYPLSGSTDTQYF. CDR3 coding DNA: TGTGCCAGCAGTCGCTACCCCCTCAGCGGGAGTACAGATACGCAGTATTTT.

This clonotype appeared many times. This chain links TRBV5-1 with TRBJ2-1; D gene unclear. Trimming left V 4 bases short and J 0 bases short, with 11 bases between. The CDR3 covers 15 residues. Per germline, CDR1 SGHRS and CDR2 YFSETQ. The DNA of the CDR3 is TGCGCCAGCAGCGATCAAGGTGCCTCCTACAATGAGCAGTTCTTC. It codes for CASSDQGASYNEQFF.

This clonotype was detected ten times or more. The chain recombines TRBV20-1 with TRBJ1-1, with TRBD1 matching 9 bases. With 2 bases clipped from V and 1 base from J, the junction kept 5 bases outside the gene matches. Germline V gene lookup returns CDR1 DFQATT and CDR2 SNEGSKA (reference sequence). There are 15 residues in the CDR3. The CDR3 sequence is CSARNPGQGNTEAFF. DNA for the CDR3: TGCAGTGCTAGAAATCCGGGACAGGGGAACACTGAAGCTTTCTTT.

In its sample, this clonotype was seen a few times. V is TRBV20-1 and J is TRBJ2-7, with 7 positions matching TRBD1. Germline V gene sequence: CDR1 DFQATT, CDR2 SNEGSKA (reference sequence). Losses at the gene ends were 3 bases for V and 3 bases for J; bases not matched to a gene: 11. The CDR3 loop spans 15 amino acids. Here the CDR3 reads CSASELKGQNYEQYF. The CDR3 DNA reads as TGCAGTGCTAGTGAGCTAAAGGGACAGAACTACGAGCAGTACTTC.

In its sample, this clonotype was seen many times. This sequence joins TRBV7-9 and TRBJ2-6; D is unclear. Germline V gives CDR1 SEHNR, CDR2 FQNEAQ (reference sequence). V was cut by 5 bases and J by 4 bases, with 6 bases left in between. The CDR3 is made up of 13 amino acids. CDR3: CASSRLGANVLTF. In DNA, the CDR3 is TGTGCCAGCAGCCGTTTGGGGGCCAACGTCCTGACTTTC.

This clonotype was seen ten or more times. The chain has TRBV29-1 and TRBJ2-1; D is undetermined. V lost 1 base, J lost 10 bases, and 8 bases lay in between. The CDR3 is made up of 11 amino acids. The germline CDR1 and CDR2 sequences are SQVTM and ANQGSEA. The CDR3 is CSVEGASEQFF. CDR3 nucleotide sequence: TGCAGCGTTGAAGGAGCTTCGGAGCAGTTCTTC.

This chain joins TRBV20-1 and TRBJ2-5, with TRBD1 matching 10 bases. Per germline, CDR1 DFQATT and CDR2 SNEGSKA (reference sequence). With V trimmed by 3 bases and J by 0 bases, 16 bases remained unmatched. This CDR3 has 19 amino acids. The CDR3: CSARESGTGEGGYQETQYF. The DNA of the CDR3 is TGCAGTGCTAGGGAGTCCGGGACAGGGGAGGGTGGGTACCAAGAGACCCAGTACTTC.

This clonotype was seen many times. This rearrangement joins TRBV5-6 to TRBJ2-7; D is possibly TRBD2 (5 bases). The length of the CDR3 is 15 residues. With 1 base removed from V and 2 bases from J, the gap between germline ends came to 13 bases. Germline values: CDR1 SGHDT, CDR2 YYEEEE. The DNA for the CDR3 is TGTGCCAGCAGCTTGAGGACTGACTACACCTACGAGCAGTACTTC. Residues: CASSLRTDYTYEQYF.

In the case of this clonotype: Since a much larger clone is just one base distant, this may be a read error. The missing conserved phenylalanine or tryptophan at the end of this CDR3 makes a read error likely. The V call is TRBV7-9, the J call TRBJ2-7, with D tentatively TRBD2 (6 bases). The V end was cut by 5 bases, the J end by 3 bases, with 11 bases between. The CDR3 consists of 13 residues. CDR1 SEHNR and CDR2 FQNEAQ come from the germline V gene (reference sequence). The CDR3 sequence is CASSTGDYYEQYI. Here the CDR3 DNA reads TGTGCCAGCAGCACGGGAGATTACTACGAGCAGTACATC.

Details on this clonotype: Possible read error: a much larger clone is one base away. V gene TRBV12-3 or TRBV12-4 combines with J gene TRBJ1-4; 8 positions agree with TRBD1. This CDR3 has 15 residues. The CDR3 is CASGLGRGRNEKLFF. The DNA for the CDR3 is TGTGCCAGCGGTTTAGGCAGGGGGCGGAATGAAAAACTGTTTTTT.

In this sample, this clonotype turned up a few times. The V gene is TRBV9, the J gene TRBJ1-3; D possibly corresponds to TRBD1 (5 bases). The V end was cut by 3 bases, the J end by 4 bases, with 17 bases between. The CDR3 sequence is 16 residues long. Germline V gene data show CDR1 as SGDLS and CDR2 as YYNGEE. In DNA, the CDR3 is TGTGCCAGCAGCGCCGGGGTTGGGACCCAAGGAAACACCATATATTTT. Translated, it gives CASSAGVGTQGNTIYF.

This chain links TRBV18 with TRBJ2-3; 11 bases fit TRBD1. The CDR3 loop spans 15 amino acids. Germline V gives CDR1 KGHSH, CDR2 LQKENI. V was pared by 3 bases and J by 3 bases, with 2 bases of the junction left unmatched. The CDR3, as DNA: TGTGCCAGCTCACCGAGGGACAGGGGGACAGATACGCAGTATTTT. This translates into CASSPRDRGTDTQYF.

This clonotype appeared many times. This sequence joins TRBV28 and TRBJ2-5; D ambiguous. The CDR3 is 18 amino acids. Trimming left V 5 bases short and J 4 bases short, with 26 bases between. CDR1 MDHEN and CDR2 SYDVKM come from the germline V gene. CDR3 protein: CASSPHAWADEFVETQYF. Here the CDR3 DNA reads TGTGCCAGCAGTCCGCACGCTTGGGCTGACGAGTTTGTAGAGACCCAGTACTTC.

V gene TRBV6-5 combines with J gene TRBJ2-1; the match to TRBD2 covers 8 bases. The CDR3 runs to 14 residues. Germline values: CDR1 MNHEY, CDR2 SVGAGI. Trimming removed 3 bases from V and 2 bases from J; junction bases left unmatched: 0. The CDR3 here is CASSYSGAYNEQFF. The CDR3 bases are TGTGCCAGCAGTTATAGCGGGGCCTACAATGAGCAGTTCTTC.

This clonotype was found a few times. This chain uses TRBV4-3 with TRBJ2-1; 7 positions match TRBD2. The CDR3 contains 15 residues. The V and J ends lost 0 bases and 2 bases, in that order; junction bases with no gene match: 1. Germline V CDR1 and CDR2: LGHNA, YSLEER. The CDR3 here is CASSQDGTTYNEQFF. In DNA form, the CDR3 reads TGCGCCAGCAGCCAAGATGGGACTACCTACAATGAGCAGTTCTTC.

As for this clonotype: A single base separates this from a much larger clone, so it may be a read error. The chain combines TRBV2 with TRBJ1-5; 7 nucleotides line up with TRBD1. Germline-derived CDR1 and CDR2 are SNHLY and FYNNEI. This CDR3 spans 15 amino acids. Here the CDR3 DNA reads TGTGCCGGCAGTGAATTGGAAGGGGGCAGTCAGCCCCAGCATTTT. Translating it yields CAGSELEGGSQPQHF.

Worth noting for this clonotype: Relative to the germline gene, one junction end is altered; a read error may explain this. This sequence joins TRBV20-1 and TRBJ1-2; tentatively, D is TRBD1 (6 bases). CDR1 is DFQATT, CDR2 SNEGSKA, per germline (reference sequence). The CDR3 has 14 residues. The CDR3 protein is CNAGGTPGNYGYTF. CDR3 DNA sequence: TGCAATGCTGGAGGGACACCGGGAAACTATGGCTACACCTTC.

This clonotype has more than one count but fewer than ten. V gene TRBV28 combines with J gene TRBJ1-1; D ambiguous. The CDR3 sequence is 12 residues long. Germline V gene lookup returns CDR1 MDHEN and CDR2 SYDVKM. V was cut by 2 bases and J by 3 bases, with 4 bases left in between. CDR3 protein: CASSLGDTEAFF. For the CDR3, the DNA is TGTGCCAGCAGTTTAGGAGACACTGAAGCTTTCTTT.